Following are 17 T cell receptor beta chains from one sample sequenced in a study of blood T cell repertoires in COVID-19. Produced via immunoSEQ multiplex PCR; TCRdb's table is partial and in-frame only. There are approximately 190,000 clones in the sample; around 81% occur only once, and less than 8.5% lies in the top ten. The sequenced sample consisted of PBMCs or T cells enriched from blood (not recorded which). These receptor sequences come from a man aged 40-50 years who had recovered from COVID-19.

V is TRBV6-2 or TRBV6-3 and J is TRBJ1-2; 10 nucleotides agree with TRBD1. Germline V lookup: CDR1 MNHEY, CDR2 SVGEGT. V was pared by 6 bases and J by 6 bases, with 7 bases of the junction left unmatched. CDR3 length equals 14 residues. The CDR3 is CASRYRDRGDGYTF. Here the CDR3 DNA reads TGTGCCAGCAGATACAGGGACAGGGGAGATGGCTACACCTTC.

This clone appeared a single time. The V and J genes are TRBV24-1 and TRBJ2-1, with D possibly TRBD1 on 6 matching bases. The CDR3 is 18 residues long. V gave up 3 bases and J gave up 0 bases, with 17 bases separating them. CDR1 is KGHDR, CDR2 SFDVKD, per germline. The CDR3: CATSDAGGQPRSYNEQFF. The CDR3 nucleotides are TGTGCCACCAGTGATGCGGGCGGACAGCCCCGCTCCTACAATGAGCAGTTCTTC.

The genes are TRBV6-5 and TRBJ1-2, with a tentative D call TRBD1 (6 bases). The V gene lost 8 bases and the J gene lost 8 bases, with 18 bases spanning the gap. The CDR3 contains 13 residues. CDR1 is MNHEY, CDR2 SVGAGI, per germline. The CDR3 bases are TGTGCCAGCCGAAGAGTACAGGGTGGGGGCTACACCTTC. Amino acids: CASRRVQGGGYTF.

The genes are TRBV14 and TRBJ2-4; D is possibly TRBD1 (5 bases). CDR3 length: 15 amino acids. Germline CDR1 SGHDN, CDR2 FVKESK. Trimming removed 0 bases at V and 5 bases at J, with 11 bases between. As DNA, the CDR3 is TGTGCCAGCAGCCAAGATCATCGCAGGGAAAACATTCAGTACTTC. Translated: CASSQDHRRENIQYF.

CDR3 protein: CASSPKGDLSVLFF. The CDR3 DNA reads TGTGCCAGCAGCCCAAAAGGGGATTTAAGTGTGCTGTTTTTT. The J gene is TRBJ2-2, the V gene TRBV13; D might be TRBD1 (5 bases). Germline CDR1 PRHDT, CDR2 FYEKMQ (reference sequence). This CDR3 is 14 amino acids long. Trimming took 5 bases from V and 13 from J, leaving 20 bases between them.

This clone was counted between two and nine times. The chain carries TRBV2 and TRBJ2-5; the match to TRBD2 covers 7 bases. The CDR3 sequence is 15 residues long. Germline V gene lookup returns CDR1 SNHLY and CDR2 FYNNEI. Unmatched junction bases numbered 9, after V lost 7 bases and J lost 1 base. The CDR3 sequence is CASIRAGFIQETQYF. The CDR3 DNA is TGTGCCAGCATTCGAGCGGGGTTTATCCAAGAGACCCAGTACTTC. Full variable domain (outside the CDR3, taken from reference TRBV2 and TRBJ2-5): EPEVTQTPSHQVTQMGQEVILRCVPISNHLYFYWYRQILGQKVEFLVSFYNNEISEKSEIFDDQFSVERPDGSNFTLKIRSTKLEDSAMYFCASIRAGFIQETQYFGPGTRLLVL.

The gene calls are TRBV3-1 (or the pseudogene TRBV3-2) and TRBJ1-1; maybe TRBD1 (6 bases). Looked up from germline, CDR1 is LGHDT and CDR2 is YNNKEL (reference sequence). Trimming removed 1 base at V and 7 bases at J, with 10 bases between. CDR3 length: 13 residues. The CDR3 sequence: CASSQGGLFEAFF. The CDR3, as DNA: TGTGCCAGCAGCCAAGGGGGGCTCTTTGAAGCTTTCTTT.

This clone appeared a few times. This chain joins TRBV10-3 and TRBJ1-2; possibly TRBD1 for D (6 bases). Germline V lookup: CDR1 ENHRY, CDR2 SYGVKD. The V gene lost 5 bases and the J gene lost 3 bases, with 19 bases spanning the gap. The CDR3 extends over 16 amino acids. The CDR3 reads CAISRTTGLSDYGYTF. Written as DNA, the CDR3 is TGTGCCATCAGTAGAACCACAGGGTTATCCGACTATGGCTACACCTTC.

The chain recombines TRBV30 with TRBJ1-5; no reliable D call. The CDR3 is made up of 13 amino acids. Germline CDR1 GTSNPN, CDR2 SVGIG (reference sequence). The V end was cut by 2 bases, the J end by 3 bases, with 8 bases between. The CDR3 protein is CAWSTGPNQPQHF. In DNA form, the CDR3 reads TGTGCCTGGAGTACGGGTCCCAATCAGCCCCAGCATTTT.

The CDR3 here is CASSLATGYNEKLFF. DNA of the CDR3: TGCGCCAGCAGCTTGGCCACGGGATATAATGAAAAACTGTTTTTT. V gene TRBV5-1 combines with J gene TRBJ1-4; D unclear. The V gene's germline CDR1 is SGHRS and CDR2 YFSETQ. The V end lost 0 bases, the J end lost 4 bases, and 10 bases lay between the germline ends. CDR3 length equals 15 residues.

The V call is TRBV15, the J call TRBJ2-3; possible D gene TRBD1, 6 bases. In germline, CDR1 is LNHNV, CDR2 YYDKDF (reference sequence). Between the trimmed V and J ends, which lost 6 bases and 4 bases, there was a span of 17 bases. This CDR3 is 15 amino acids long. In DNA form, the CDR3 reads TGTGCCACCAGTCGGAAGGGGGATGGCGCAGATACGCAGTATTTT. Translating it yields CATSRKGDGADTQYF.

The V call is TRBV6-4, the J call TRBJ1-6; D gene uncertain. Deletions cut 6 bases from V and 8 bases from J, with 17 bases between. Germline V gene lookup returns CDR1 MRHNA and CDR2 SNTAGT. The CDR3 runs to 15 residues. The CDR3, as DNA: TGTGCCAGCAGCCGAAGTCGGGGTTCGCATTCACCCCTCCACTTT. Translated: CASSRSRGSHSPLHF.

V usage is TRBV4-1 and J usage is TRBJ1-3; 8 nucleotides line up with TRBD1. J was trimmed by 4 bases and V by 2 bases; bases with no gene match: 7. CDR3 length equals 16 residues. The germline CDR1 and CDR2 sequences are MGHRA and YSYEKL. CDR3 residues: CASSQLVDRAGNTIYF. The CDR3 nucleotides are TGCGCCAGCAGCCAACTCGTGGACAGGGCGGGAAACACCATATATTTT.

CDR3: CASSYVARTEAFF. The CDR3 region has the DNA TGTGCCAGCAGTTACGTCGCGAGAACTGAAGCTTTCTTT. This chain links TRBV6-2 or TRBV6-3 with TRBJ1-1; D unclear. V was clipped by 2 bases and J by 5 bases, with 9 bases between them. The CDR3 spans 13 residues. Germline lookup yields CDR1 MNHEY and CDR2 SVGEGT.

In its sample, this clone was seen once. This sequence joins TRBV4-3 and TRBJ1-2; D perhaps matches TRBD1 (5 bases). The CDR3 contains 16 residues. CDR1 and CDR2 (germline): LGHNA, YSLEER. V lost 4 bases, J lost 8 bases, and 23 bases lay in between. The CDR3 here is CASSRQGAVGVSGYTF. The DNA for the CDR3 is TGCGCCAGCAGCCGCCAAGGGGCAGTAGGAGTTTCCGGCTACACCTTC.

The chain recombines TRBV18 with TRBJ1-1; a weak D match, TRBD1 (6 bases). The germline V and J ends were trimmed by 3 bases and 4 bases, with 21 bases remaining between them. Germline CDR1 is KGHSH and CDR2 is LQKENI. The CDR3 loop spans 17 amino acids. CDR3 region: CASSPLLVFQGITEAFF. The CDR3 nucleotides are TGTGCCAGCTCACCGCTTCTGGTCTTTCAGGGGATCACTGAAGCTTTCTTT.

This clone occurred a few times. This sequence joins TRBV5-4 and TRBJ1-2, with unresolved D. The germline gives CDR1 SGHNT, CDR2 YYREEE (reference sequence). Deletions cut 0 bases from V and 4 bases from J, with 10 bases between. The CDR3 has 14 residues. This chain's CDR3 is CASSLGGFGYGYTF. CDR3 nucleotides: TGTGCCAGCAGCTTGGGCGGGTTTGGCTATGGCTACACCTTC.